This TCR beta chain was found in a study of T-cell reconstitution after alpha-beta-depleted transplantation in children. Researchers prepared the TCRbeta library using unique molecular identifiers, the study reports. TCRdb ran MiXCR on the PCR reads and lists one entry per CDR3 protein. The sample contains approximately 34,000 distinct CDR3 sequences, under 6.5% of which appear only once. This clonotype has a count of ten or more. Its antigen is currently unknown. Study findings and constraints: The origin of alpha-beta T cells about two months after transplant was reportedly several hundred expanded graft clones. At one year after transplant, newly produced T cells mostly accounted for T-cell counts and diversity.

This specimen was peripheral blood, taken 60 days after TCRalphabeta/CD19-depleted stem cell transplant. The receptor's source is a child younger than two who had a stem cell transplant for acute myeloid leukemia, so the T cells may come from the graft donor.

CDR3 loop: CASSLAKGLAESTDTQYF. Written as DNA, the CDR3 is TGTGCCAGCAGTTTAGCAAAAGGGCTAGCGGAGAGCACAGATACGCAGTATTTT. The chain carries TRBV12-3 or TRBV12-4 and TRBJ2-3; TRBD2 aligns across 7 bases. CDR3 length: 18 amino acids. V shed 0 bases and J 0 bases; nucleotides not matched to a gene: 9.